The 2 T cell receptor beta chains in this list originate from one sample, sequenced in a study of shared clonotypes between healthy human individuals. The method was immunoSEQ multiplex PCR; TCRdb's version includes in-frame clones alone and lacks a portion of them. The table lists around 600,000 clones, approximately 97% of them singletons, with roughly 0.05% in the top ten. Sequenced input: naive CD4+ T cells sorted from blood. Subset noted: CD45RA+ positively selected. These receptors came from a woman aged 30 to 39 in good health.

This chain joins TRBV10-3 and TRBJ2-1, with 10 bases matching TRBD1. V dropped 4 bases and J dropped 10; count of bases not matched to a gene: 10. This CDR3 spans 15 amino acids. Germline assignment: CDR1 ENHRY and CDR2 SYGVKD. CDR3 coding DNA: TGTGCCATCAGTGGTGGGACAGGGGAGAGGCGAGAGCAGTTCTTC. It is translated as CAISGGTGERREQFF.

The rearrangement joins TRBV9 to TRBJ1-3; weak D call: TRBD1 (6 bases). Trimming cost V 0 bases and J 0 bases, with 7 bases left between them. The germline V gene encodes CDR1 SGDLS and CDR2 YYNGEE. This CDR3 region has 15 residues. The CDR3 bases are TGTGCCAGCAGCGTAGTAGGGGGCTCTGGAAACACCATATATTTT. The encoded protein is CASSVVGGSGNTIYF. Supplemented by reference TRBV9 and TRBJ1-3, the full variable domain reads DSGVTQTPKHLITATGQRVTLRCSPRSGDLSVYWYQQSLDQGLQFLIQYYNGEERAKGNILERFSAQQFPDLHSELNLSSLELGDSALYFCASSVVGGSGNTIYFGEGSWLTVV.